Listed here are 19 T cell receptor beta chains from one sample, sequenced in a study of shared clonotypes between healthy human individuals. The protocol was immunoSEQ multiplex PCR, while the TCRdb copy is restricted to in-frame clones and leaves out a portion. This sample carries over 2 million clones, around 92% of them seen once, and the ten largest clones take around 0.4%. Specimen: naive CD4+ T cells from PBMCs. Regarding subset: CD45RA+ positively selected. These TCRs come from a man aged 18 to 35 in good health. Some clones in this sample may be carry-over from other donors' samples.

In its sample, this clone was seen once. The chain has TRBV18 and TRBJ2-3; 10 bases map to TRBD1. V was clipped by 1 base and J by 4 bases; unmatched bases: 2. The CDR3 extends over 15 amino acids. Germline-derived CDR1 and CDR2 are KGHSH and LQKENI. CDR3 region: CASSPLGTGADTQYF. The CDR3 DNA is TGTGCCAGCTCACCACTTGGGACAGGGGCAGATACGCAGTATTTT.

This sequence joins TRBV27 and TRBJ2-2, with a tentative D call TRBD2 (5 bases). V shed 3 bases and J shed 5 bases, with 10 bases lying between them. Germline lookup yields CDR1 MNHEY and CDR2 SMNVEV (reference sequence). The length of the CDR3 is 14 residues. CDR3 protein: CASSFLAGTGELFF. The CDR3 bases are TGTGCCAGCAGTTTTCTAGCTGGAACCGGGGAGCTGTTTTTT.

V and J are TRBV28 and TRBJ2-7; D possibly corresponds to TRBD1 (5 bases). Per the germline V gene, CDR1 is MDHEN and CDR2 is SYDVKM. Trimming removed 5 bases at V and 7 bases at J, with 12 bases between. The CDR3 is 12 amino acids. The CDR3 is CASSRVRQEQYF. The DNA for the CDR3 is TGTGCCAGCAGTCGAGTACGACAGGAGCAGTACTTC.

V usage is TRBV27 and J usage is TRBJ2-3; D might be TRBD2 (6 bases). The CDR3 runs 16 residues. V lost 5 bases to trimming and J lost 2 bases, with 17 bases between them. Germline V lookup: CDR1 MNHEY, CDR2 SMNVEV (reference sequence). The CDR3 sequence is CASSRPGLPTTDTQYF. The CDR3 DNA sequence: TGTGCCAGCAGTCGGCCGGGACTCCCTACCACAGATACGCAGTATTTT.

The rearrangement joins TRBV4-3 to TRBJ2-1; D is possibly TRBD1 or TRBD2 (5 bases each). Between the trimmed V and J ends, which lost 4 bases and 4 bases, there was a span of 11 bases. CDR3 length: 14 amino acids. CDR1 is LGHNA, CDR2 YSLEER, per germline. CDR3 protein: CASSRDGYYNEQFF. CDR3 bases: TGCGCCAGCAGCCGGGACGGCTATTACAATGAGCAGTTCTTC.

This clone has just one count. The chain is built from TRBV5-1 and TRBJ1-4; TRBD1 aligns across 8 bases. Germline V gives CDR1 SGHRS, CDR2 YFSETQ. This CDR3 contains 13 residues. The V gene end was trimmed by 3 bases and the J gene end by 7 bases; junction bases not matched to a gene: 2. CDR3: CASSSDRAEKLFF. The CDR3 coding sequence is TGCGCCAGCAGCTCGGACAGGGCTGAAAAACTGTTTTTT. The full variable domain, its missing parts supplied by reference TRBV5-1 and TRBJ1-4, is KAGVTQTPRYLIKTRGQQVTLSCSPISGHRSVSWYQQTPGQGLQFLFEYFSETQRNKGNFPGRFSGRQFSNSRSEMNVSTLELGDSALYLCASSSDRAEKLFFGSGTQLSVL.

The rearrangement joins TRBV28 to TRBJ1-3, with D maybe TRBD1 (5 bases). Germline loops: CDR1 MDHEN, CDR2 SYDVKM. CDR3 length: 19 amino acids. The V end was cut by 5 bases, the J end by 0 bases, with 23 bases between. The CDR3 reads CASSHPRPQGWRSGNTIYF. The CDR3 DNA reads TGTGCCAGCAGTCACCCCCGGCCCCAGGGTTGGCGCTCTGGAAACACCATATATTTT.

The CDR3 reads CATSSHRGREGQETQYF. As DNA, the CDR3 is TGTGCCACCAGCAGCCATCGAGGGCGGGAGGGCCAAGAGACCCAGTACTTC. The V call is TRBV15, the J call TRBJ2-5; TRBD2 aligns across 9 bases. V shed 3 bases, J shed 1 base, and the junction held 9 bases outside the gene matches. The CDR3 loop spans 17 amino acids. Germline CDR1 is LNHNV and CDR2 is YYDKDF (reference sequence). Full variable domain (missing parts from reference TRBV15 and TRBJ2-5): DAMVIQNPRYQVTQFGKPVTLSCSQTLNHNVMYWYQQKSSQAPKLLFHYYDKDFNNEADTPDNFQSRRPNTSFCFLDIRSPGLGDTAMYLCATSSHRGREGQETQYFGPGTRLLVL.

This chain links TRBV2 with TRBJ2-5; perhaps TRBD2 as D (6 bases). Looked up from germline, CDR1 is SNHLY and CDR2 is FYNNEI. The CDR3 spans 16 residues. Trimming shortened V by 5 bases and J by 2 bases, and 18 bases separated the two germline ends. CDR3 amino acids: CASSQGRSGGQETQYF. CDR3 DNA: TGTGCCAGCAGTCAAGGGCGAAGCGGAGGGCAAGAGACCCAGTACTTC.

The CDR3: CAISGSDTYEQYF. The CDR3 DNA reads TGTGCCATCAGTGGGTCAGACACGTACGAGCAGTACTTC. J is TRBJ2-7 and V is TRBV10-3, with unresolved D. Germline V gene sequence: CDR1 ENHRY, CDR2 SYGVKD. The CDR3 extends over 13 amino acids. The germline V and J ends were trimmed by 4 bases and 4 bases, with 11 bases remaining between them.

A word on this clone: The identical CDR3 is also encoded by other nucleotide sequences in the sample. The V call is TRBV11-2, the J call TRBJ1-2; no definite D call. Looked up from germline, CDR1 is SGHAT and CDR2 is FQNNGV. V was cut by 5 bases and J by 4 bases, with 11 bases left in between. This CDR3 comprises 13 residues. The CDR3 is CASSPSRGYGYTF. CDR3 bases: TGTGCCAGCAGCCCCAGCCGGGGCTATGGCTACACCTTC.

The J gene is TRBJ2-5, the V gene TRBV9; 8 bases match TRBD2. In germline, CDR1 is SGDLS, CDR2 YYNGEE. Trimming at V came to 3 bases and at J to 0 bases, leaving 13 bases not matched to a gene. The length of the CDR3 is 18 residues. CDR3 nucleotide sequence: TGTGCCAGCAGCGAAGCAGCGGGAGCCCCTTGGTACCAAGAGACCCAGTACTTC. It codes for CASSEAAGAPWYQETQYF. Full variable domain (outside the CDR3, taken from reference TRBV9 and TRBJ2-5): DSGVTQTPKHLITATGQRVTLRCSPRSGDLSVYWYQQSLDQGLQFLIQYYNGEERAKGNILERFSAQQFPDLHSELNLSSLELGDSALYFCASSEAAGAPWYQETQYFGPGTRLLVL.

The CDR3 protein is CACGKGSYEQYF. The CDR3 bases are TGTGCCTGCGGTAAGGGCTCCTACGAGCAGTACTTC. The rearrangement uses TRBV30 and TRBJ2-7, with D unclear. CDR3 length: 12 residues. V shed 6 bases and J shed 0 bases, with 9 bases lying between them. Germline V gene lookup returns CDR1 GTSNPN and CDR2 SVGIG (reference sequence). Filled out from reference TRBV30 and TRBJ2-7, the complete variable domain reads SQTIHQWPATLVQPVGSPLSLECTVEGTSNPNLYWYRQAAGRGLQLLFYSVGIGQISSEVPQNLSASRPQDRQFILSSKKLLLSDSGFYLCACGKGSYEQYFGPGTRLTVT.

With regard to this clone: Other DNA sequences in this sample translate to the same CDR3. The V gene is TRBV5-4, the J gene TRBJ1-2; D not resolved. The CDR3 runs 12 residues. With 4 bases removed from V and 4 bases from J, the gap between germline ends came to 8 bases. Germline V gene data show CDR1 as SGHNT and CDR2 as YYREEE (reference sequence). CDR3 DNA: TGTGCCAGCAGCCTAGATATCTATGGCTACACCTTC. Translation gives CASSLDIYGYTF. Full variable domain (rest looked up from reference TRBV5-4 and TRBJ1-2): ETGVTQSPTHLIKTRGQQVTLRCSSQSGHNTVSWYQQALGQGPQFIFQYYREEENGRGNFPPRFSGLQFPNYSSELNVNALELDDSALYLCASSLDIYGYTFGSGTRLTVV.

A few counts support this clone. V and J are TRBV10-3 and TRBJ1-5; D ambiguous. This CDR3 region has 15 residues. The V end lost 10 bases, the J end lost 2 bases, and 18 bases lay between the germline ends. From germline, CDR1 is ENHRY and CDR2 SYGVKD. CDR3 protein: CATRVGGIGNQPQHF. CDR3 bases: TGTGCCACCCGGGTGGGAGGGATCGGCAATCAGCCCCAGCATTTT.

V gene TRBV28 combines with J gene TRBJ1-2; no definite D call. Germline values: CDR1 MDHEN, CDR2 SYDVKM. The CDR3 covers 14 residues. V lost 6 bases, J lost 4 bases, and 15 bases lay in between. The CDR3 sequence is CASSRGLGPYGYTF. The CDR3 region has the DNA TGTGCCAGCAGCAGAGGGTTGGGTCCCTATGGCTACACCTTC.

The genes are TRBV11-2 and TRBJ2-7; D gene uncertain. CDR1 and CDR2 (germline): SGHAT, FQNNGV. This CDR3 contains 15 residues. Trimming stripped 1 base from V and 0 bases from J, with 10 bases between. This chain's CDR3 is CASSLVYPGSYEQYF. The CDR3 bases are TGTGCCAGCAGCTTAGTCTACCCGGGCTCCTACGAGCAGTACTTC.

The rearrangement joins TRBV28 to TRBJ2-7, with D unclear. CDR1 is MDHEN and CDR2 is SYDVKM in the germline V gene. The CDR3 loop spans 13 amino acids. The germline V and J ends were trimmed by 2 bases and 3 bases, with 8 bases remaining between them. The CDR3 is CASSLKPDYEQYF. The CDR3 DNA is TGTGCCAGCAGTTTAAAACCAGACTACGAGCAGTACTTC.

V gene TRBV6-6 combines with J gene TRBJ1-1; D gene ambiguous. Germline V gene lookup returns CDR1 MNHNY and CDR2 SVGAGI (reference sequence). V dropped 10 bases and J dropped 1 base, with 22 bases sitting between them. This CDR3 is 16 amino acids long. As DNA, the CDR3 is TGTGCCACCCGCCCTGGGAAACTAGGGCGGAACACTGAAGCTTTCTTT. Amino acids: CATRPGKLGRNTEAFF.